One and the same sample provided the 16 T cell receptor beta chains below, sequenced in a study of cytomegalovirus exposure and HLA in healthy donors. The table came from immunoSEQ multiplex PCR; TCRdb's copy has only in-frame clones and leaves some out. Seen here are some 170,000 clones, approximately 84% observed once, and the top ten hold 10% to 13%. Sequencing input: PBMCs. The receptors were gathered from a young man in good health and CMV-seropositive.

This clone appeared a single time. The V gene is TRBV20-1, the J gene TRBJ1-2, with D hard to call. From germline, CDR1 is DFQATT and CDR2 SNEGSKA (reference sequence). V was shortened by 5 bases and J by 8 bases, with 12 bases between the two germline ends. The CDR3 length is 11 residues. CDR3 amino acids: CSAFTYAGYTF. As DNA, the CDR3 is TGCAGTGCTTTCACTTATGCGGGCTACACCTTC.

V usage is TRBV30 and J usage is TRBJ2-1, with 10 nucleotides matching TRBD2. CDR3 length: 15 amino acids. The germline V gene has CDR1 GTSNPN and CDR2 SVGIG (reference sequence). The junction had 12 bases not matched to a gene; V was cut back by 2 bases and J by 11 bases. In nucleotides, the CDR3 is TGTGCCTGGAGTAATCAGCGGGAGGGATCCCCTAAGCAGTTCTTC. This codes for CAWSNQREGSPKQFF.

The genes are TRBV6-1 and TRBJ2-5; D is undetermined. This CDR3 has 10 amino acids. Per the germline V gene, CDR1 is MNHNS and CDR2 is SASEGT. Trimming removed 8 bases from V and 2 bases from J, with 3 bases in between. CDR3 coding DNA: TGTGCCAGCTCTCAAGAGACCCAGTACTTC. This gives the protein CASSQETQYF.

The chain links TRBV19 to TRBJ2-1, with TRBD2 matching 12 bases. CDR1 LNHDA and CDR2 SQIVND come from the germline V gene (reference sequence). The V gene end was trimmed by 5 bases and the J gene end by 8 bases; junction bases not matched to a gene: 10. This CDR3 has 16 amino acids. The CDR3 DNA follows: TGTGCCAGTAGTTACCCGACTAGCGGGAGAGTCGATGAGCAGTTCTTC. Translated, it gives CASSYPTSGRVDEQFF.

A few counts support this clone. This sequence joins TRBV10-3 and TRBJ2-3; D may be TRBD1 (6 bases). The CDR3 is made up of 18 amino acids. V lost 1 base, J lost 0 bases, and 17 bases lay in between. From germline, CDR1 is ENHRY and CDR2 SYGVKD. The CDR3 here is CAISELTGLTSSTDTQYF. Written as DNA, the CDR3 is TGTGCCATCAGTGAGTTGACAGGACTGACATCTAGCACAGATACGCAGTATTTT.

V gene TRBV25-1 combines with J gene TRBJ1-4; D may be TRBD1 (6 bases). The length of the CDR3 is 15 residues. Deletions cut 1 base from V and 8 bases from J, with 14 bases between. Germline V gene lookup returns CDR1 MGHDK and CDR2 SYGVNS. In DNA, the CDR3 is TGTGCCAGCAGTGAATTGCGGGGGCGGCAGGAAAAACTGTTTTTT. It specifies CASSELRGRQEKLFF.

V usage is TRBV15 and J usage is TRBJ2-1; D is ambiguous. CDR3 length: 14 amino acids. Germline V gene sequence: CDR1 LNHNV, CDR2 YYDKDF (reference sequence). The V end was cut by 3 bases, the J end by 7 bases, with 13 bases between. In nucleotides, the CDR3 is TGTGCCACCAGCAGGCCCCGAGTGGTGAATGAGCAGTTCTTC. Translation: CATSRPRVVNEQFF.

This clone was detected only once. The chain uses TRBV4-3 and TRBJ2-5; D may be TRBD1 (5 bases). The V end lost 0 bases, the J end lost 4 bases, and 6 bases lay between the germline ends. CDR1 is LGHNA, CDR2 YSLEER, per germline. The CDR3 loop spans 13 amino acids. CDR3 loop: CASSQEGRETQYF. DNA of the CDR3: TGCGCCAGCAGCCAAGAGGGGCGAGAGACCCAGTACTTC.

The chain employs TRBV18 and TRBJ2-7; 11 nucleotides match TRBD2. CDR1 and CDR2 from the germline V gene are KGHSH and LQKENI. The CDR3 is made up of 14 amino acids. The J segment lost 7 bases and the V segment lost 6 bases, leaving 8 bases of the junction unmatched. DNA for the CDR3: TGTGCCAGCTCCGCACTAGCGGGGGAGAGGGAGCAGTACTTC. This translates into CASSALAGEREQYF.

In this sample, this clone turned up once. The V and J genes are TRBV7-3 and TRBJ2-7; 8 bases fit TRBD1. J lost 3 bases, V lost 6 bases, and 10 bases had no gene match. CDR1 and CDR2 from the germline V gene are SGHTA and FQGTGA. The CDR3 is 15 amino acids. The CDR3 loop reads CASSPSSRGLYEQYF. In DNA form, the CDR3 reads TGTGCCAGCAGTCCCTCGTCCAGGGGGCTCTACGAGCAGTACTTC.

CDR3 residues: CASLLGAGNDYGYTF. In DNA form, the CDR3 reads TGTGCCAGCCTATTAGGGGCAGGGAATGACTATGGCTACACCTTC. This chain connects TRBV7-9 to TRBJ1-2; D might be TRBD1 (5 bases). This CDR3 region has 15 residues. Trimming took off 8 bases at V and 3 bases at J, with 19 bases between the two ends. Germline CDR1 is SEHNR and CDR2 is FQNEAQ (reference sequence).

The chain has TRBV19 and TRBJ1-1; 9 nucleotides align to TRBD1. The CDR3 extends over 13 amino acids. Germline V gives CDR1 LNHDA, CDR2 SQIVND (reference sequence). The trim removed 5 bases at V and 10 bases at J, leaving 8 bases unmatched. In DNA form, the CDR3 reads TGTGCCAGTAGTCCATGGACAGGGGAGGGAGCTTTCTTT. Translation: CASSPWTGEGAFF.

V gene TRBV10-3 combines with J gene TRBJ2-3; D ambiguous. Germline V gives CDR1 ENHRY, CDR2 SYGVKD. The V and J ends lost 3 bases and 0 bases respectively, with 13 bases between them. The CDR3 extends over 16 amino acids. CDR3 coding DNA: TGTGCCATCAGTGACAACTCGTTCGGGAGCACAGATACGCAGTATTTT. As protein: CAISDNSFGSTDTQYF.

The V call is TRBV5-1, the J call TRBJ2-3; D perhaps matches TRBD2 (6 bases). Trimming removed 8 bases from V and 0 bases from J, with 13 bases in between. The CDR3 contains 14 residues. Germline V gives CDR1 SGHRS, CDR2 YFSETQ. The CDR3 nucleotides are TGCGCCAGTACCCCCGGGGGAAGCACAGATACGCAGTATTTT. Translation: CASTPGGSTDTQYF.

The chain combines TRBV19 with TRBJ1-3; a possible D gene is TRBD1 (5 bases). This CDR3 is 14 amino acids long. The germline gives CDR1 LNHDA, CDR2 SQIVND (reference sequence). The V gene lost 10 bases and the J gene lost 0 bases, with 13 bases spanning the gap. DNA of the CDR3: TGTGCCACGGCGGGGCTCAACTCTGGAAACACCATATATTTT. Amino acid sequence: CATAGLNSGNTIYF.

The chain is built from TRBV7-8 and TRBJ2-1; 7 nucleotides line up with TRBD2. Losses at the gene ends were 5 bases for V and 6 bases for J; bases not matched to a gene: 10. The CDR3 covers 15 residues. Germline lookup yields CDR1 SGHVS and CDR2 FQNEAQ. The CDR3 nucleotides are TGTGCCAGCAGCGGAAGACTAGCCACCCCCAATGAGCAGTTCTTC. Its translation is CASSGRLATPNEQFF.